Each of the 9 T cell receptor beta chains below was sequenced from the same sample in a study of shared clonotypes between healthy human individuals. Profiling relied on immunoSEQ multiplex PCR, and the TCRdb table lists in-frame clones only, not all of them. The sample lists about 2.4 million clones; roughly 92% were seen once. Sequenced input: naive CD4+ T cells sorted from blood. This sample's subset: CD45RA+ positively selected. The receptors stem from a young man in good health.

Here the CDR3 reads CASSEADWGFNQPQHF. The CDR3 bases are TGCGCCAGCAGTGAGGCCGATTGGGGGTTTAATCAGCCCCAGCATTTT. V usage is TRBV10-1 and J usage is TRBJ1-5; D might be TRBD1 (5 bases). Between the trimmed V and J ends, which lost 2 bases and 4 bases, there was a span of 15 bases. The V gene's germline CDR1 is WNHNN and CDR2 SYGVQD (reference sequence). The CDR3 sequence is 16 residues long.

A remark on this clone: The same CDR3 can be traced to other DNA sequences in this sample. J is TRBJ2-7 and V is TRBV9, with TRBD2 matching 8 bases. CDR1 and CDR2 (germline): SGDLS, YYNGEE. The V segment lost 0 bases and the J segment 2 bases; nucleotides outside the gene matches: 1. There are 14 residues in the CDR3. For the CDR3, the DNA is TGTGCCAGCAGCGTAGATAGCGGGACCTACGAGCAGTACTTC. Protein product: CASSVDSGTYEQYF.

About this clone: The same CDR3 is also encoded by other DNA sequences in this sample. V and J are TRBV6-5 and TRBJ2-1, with D possibly TRBD2 on 6 matching bases. Germline CDR1 MNHEY, CDR2 SVGAGI. The CDR3 is 13 amino acids. Deletions cut 8 bases from V and 0 bases from J, with 8 bases between. The CDR3 DNA reads TGTGCCAGCGGGAGGAGCTCCTACAATGAGCAGTTCTTC. Translating gives CASGRSSYNEQFF.

This chain uses TRBV9 with TRBJ1-5; 8 bases are shared with TRBD1. Trimming took 4 bases from V and 6 from J; bases not matched to a gene: 6. The CDR3 extends over 14 amino acids. Germline V lookup: CDR1 SGDLS, CDR2 YYNGEE. CDR3 nucleotide sequence: TGTGCCAGCAGCCTCGGGACAGGCAGTCAGCCCCAGCATTTT. It translates to CASSLGTGSQPQHF.

On this clone: Other DNA variants within this sample encode the same CDR3. The chain links TRBV9 to TRBJ1-4; tentative D call: TRBD1 (5 bases). Germline CDR1 and CDR2: SGDLS and YYNGEE. Between the trimmed V and J ends, which lost 2 bases and 3 bases, there was a span of 8 bases. The CDR3 is made up of 14 amino acids. CDR3: CASSVGTSNEKLFF. The CDR3 DNA sequence: TGTGCCAGCAGCGTTGGGACGTCTAATGAAAAACTGTTTTTT.

The V call is TRBV9, the J call TRBJ1-5; D gene unclear. Looked up from germline, CDR1 is SGDLS and CDR2 is YYNGEE. The CDR3 extends over 13 amino acids. V lost 3 bases and J 1 base, leaving 5 bases between the germline ends. The CDR3, as DNA: TGTGCCAGCAGCGGCGACAGCAATCAGCCCCAGCATTTT. As protein: CASSGDSNQPQHF.

This rearrangement joins TRBV4-1 to TRBJ1-3; D is unclear. This CDR3 is 15 amino acids long. The germline CDR1 and CDR2 sequences are MGHRA and YSYEKL. Trimming removed 0 bases at V and 2 bases at J, with 8 bases between. Here the CDR3 DNA reads TGCGCCAGCAGCCAAGATCTTTTACCTGGAAACACCATATATTTT. Protein product: CASSQDLLPGNTIYF.

The V gene is TRBV4-1, the J gene TRBJ1-1; D gene unclear. Per the germline V gene, CDR1 is MGHRA and CDR2 is YSYEKL. V lost 6 bases and J lost 3, with 17 bases in between. CDR3 length: 15 amino acids. The CDR3 nucleotides are TGCGCCAGCAGTCGAGCGACCTCGACGGACACTGAAGCTTTCTTT. Translation: CASSRATSTDTEAFF.

On this clone itself: Other DNA sequences in this sample translate to the same CDR3. The J gene is TRBJ2-5, the V gene TRBV10-3; 8 bases align to TRBD1. This CDR3 has 12 amino acids. V shed 6 bases, J shed 4 bases, and the junction held 1 base outside the gene matches. Germline V lookup: CDR1 ENHRY, CDR2 SYGVKD. The CDR3 loop is CAIRGTGETQYF. The CDR3 DNA is TGTGCCATCAGGGGGACAGGAGAGACCCAGTACTTC.